This T cell receptor (beta chain) was retrieved from a study of blood T cell repertoires in COVID-19. This clone appeared a single time. This CDR3 contains 9 residues. CDR1 and CDR2 from the germline V gene are DFQATT and SNEGSKA (reference sequence). V lost 8 bases to trimming and J lost 10 bases, with 9 bases between them. Here immunoSEQ multiplex PCR was the method, and the copy in TCRdb shows in-frame clones only, minus some. Counted here are about 220,000 clones, 80% occurring once; the ten biggest clones make up 13%. The J gene is TRBJ2-1, the V gene TRBV20-1, with no clear D. This TCR was sampled from a human donor in a cohort sampled during active COVID-19. The material sequenced was peripheral blood. CDR3 DNA: TGCAGTTCGGGTAGGGAGCAGTTCTTC. Amino acid sequence: CSSGREQFF.